This TCR beta chain was sequenced during a study of T cell responses to AZD1222 COVID-19 vaccine. Regarding the study as a whole: Donor demographics were predominantly white British with a female majority; clonal diversity may be underestimated. Nearly half of the spike-specific TCRs reportedly recognize variant regions that carry no mutations. Among AZD1222 vaccinees, only six or seven were seropositive at baseline.

With regard to this clone: The target antigen is unknown.

The trim removed 4 bases at V and 4 bases at J, leaving 2 bases unmatched. The germline gives CDR1 ENHRY, CDR2 SYGVKD. This CDR3 is built from 14 residues. The table came from immunoSEQ multiplex PCR; TCRdb's copy has only in-frame clones and leaves some out. The sample lists around 150,000 clones, more than 85% seen once, with about 3.8% in the top ten. The TCR sequence derives from an adult who received the AZD1222 COVID-19 vaccine. This chain joins TRBV10-3 and TRBJ1-3; 9 nucleotides line up with TRBD1. The sample was peripheral blood, taken 28 days after the second AZD1222 dose. Here the CDR3 reads CAISGDREGNTIYF. CDR3 DNA sequence: TGTGCCATCAGTGGGGACAGGGAAGGAAACACCATATATTTT.